This T cell receptor (beta chain) was recorded in a study of blood T cell repertoires in COVID-19. Study summary: Both acute and convalescent COVID-19 samples were obtained from the United States, Italy and Spain. PBMCs, B-cell-depleted T cells, or T cells provided the cDNA or gDNA that made up the material.

In the original analysis: Nucleated cell counts were estimated from reference gene primer amplification. Sequencing used immunoSEQ multiplex PCR; TCRdb keeps in-frame clones, though not all of them. Clone size and the V and J calls come from that table; the DNA yielded D and trimming. The sample has 73,000 or so clones; around four fifths are singletons. V was clipped by 4 bases and J by 1 base, with 7 bases between them. From germline, CDR1 is MNHEY and CDR2 SVGAGI. This CDR3 has 13 amino acids. J is TRBJ1-1 and V is TRBV6-5; D not resolved. Sequencing used peripheral blood. The TCR comes from a middle-aged man with active COVID-19. The CDR3 sequence: CASSSRQNTEAFF. The CDR3 bases are TGTGCCAGCAGTTCTCGACAGAACACTGAAGCTTTCTTT.